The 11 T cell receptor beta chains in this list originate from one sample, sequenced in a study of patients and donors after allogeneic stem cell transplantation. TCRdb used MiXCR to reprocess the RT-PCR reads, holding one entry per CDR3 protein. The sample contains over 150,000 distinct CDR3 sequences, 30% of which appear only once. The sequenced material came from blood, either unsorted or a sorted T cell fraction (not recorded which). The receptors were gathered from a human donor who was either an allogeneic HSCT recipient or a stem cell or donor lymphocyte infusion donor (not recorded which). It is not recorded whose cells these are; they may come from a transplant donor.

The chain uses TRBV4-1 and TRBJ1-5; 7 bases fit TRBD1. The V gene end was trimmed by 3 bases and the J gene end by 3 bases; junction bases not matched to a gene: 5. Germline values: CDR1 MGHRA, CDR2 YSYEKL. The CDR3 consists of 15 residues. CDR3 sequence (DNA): TGCGCCAGCAGCCACGCGGGACAGACCAATCAGCCCCAGCATTTT. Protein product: CASSHAGQTNQPQHF.

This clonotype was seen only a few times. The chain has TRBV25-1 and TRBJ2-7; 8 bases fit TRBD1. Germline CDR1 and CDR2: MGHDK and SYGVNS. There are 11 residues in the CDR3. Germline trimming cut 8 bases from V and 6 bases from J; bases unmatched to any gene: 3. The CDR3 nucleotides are TGTGCCAGCTCAACAGGGGGCGAGCAGTACTTC. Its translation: CASSTGGEQYF.

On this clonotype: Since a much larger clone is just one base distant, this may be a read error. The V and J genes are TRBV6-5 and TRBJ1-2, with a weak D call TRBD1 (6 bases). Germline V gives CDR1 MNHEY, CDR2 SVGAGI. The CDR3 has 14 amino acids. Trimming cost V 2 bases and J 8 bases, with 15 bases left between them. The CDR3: CASSYQQGIRGYTF. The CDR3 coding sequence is TGTGCCAGCAGTTACCAACAGGGAATACGGGGCTACACCTTC.

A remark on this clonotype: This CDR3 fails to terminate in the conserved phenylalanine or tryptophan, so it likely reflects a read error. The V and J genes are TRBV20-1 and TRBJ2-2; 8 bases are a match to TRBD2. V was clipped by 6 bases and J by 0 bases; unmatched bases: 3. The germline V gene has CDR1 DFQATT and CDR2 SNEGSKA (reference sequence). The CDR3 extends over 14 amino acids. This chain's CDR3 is CSAHGRANTGELFL. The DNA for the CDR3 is TGCAGTGCCCACGGGAGGGCGAACACCGGGGAGCTGTTTCTT.

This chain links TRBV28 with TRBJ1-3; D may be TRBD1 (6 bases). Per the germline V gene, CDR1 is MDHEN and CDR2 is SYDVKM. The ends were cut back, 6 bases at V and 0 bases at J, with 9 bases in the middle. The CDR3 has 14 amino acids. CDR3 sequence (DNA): TGTGCCAGCAGAACAGGGTTCTCTGGAAACACCATATATTTT. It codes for CASRTGFSGNTIYF.

The CDR3 DNA is TGCAGTGCTAGTCTGCTACCGGGACAGGGGGAAAAACTGTTTTTT. Protein sequence: CSASLLPGQGEKLFF. The chain uses TRBV20-1 and TRBJ1-4; 10 nucleotides agree with TRBD1. Germline CDR1 reads DFQATT; CDR2 reads SNEGSKA (reference sequence). There are 15 residues in the CDR3. Unmatched junction bases numbered 9, after V lost 3 bases and J lost 8 bases.

The CDR3 region is CASSSTDRAQPQHF. DNA of the CDR3: TGTGCCAGCAGCTCAACAGACAGGGCTCAGCCCCAGCATTTT. The chain employs TRBV7-8 and TRBJ1-5, with 7 bases aligning to TRBD1. The CDR3 covers 14 residues. The ends lost 4 bases at V and 6 bases at J; junction bases unmatched: 6. Germline CDR1 reads SGHVS; CDR2 reads FQNEAQ.

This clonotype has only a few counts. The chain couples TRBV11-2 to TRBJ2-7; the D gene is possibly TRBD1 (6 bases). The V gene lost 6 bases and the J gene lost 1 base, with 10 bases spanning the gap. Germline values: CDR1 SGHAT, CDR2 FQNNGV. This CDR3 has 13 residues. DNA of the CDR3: TGTGCCAGCAGATCGACAGGATCCTACGAGCAGTACTTC. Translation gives CASRSTGSYEQYF. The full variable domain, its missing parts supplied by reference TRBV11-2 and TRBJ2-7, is EAGVAQSPRYKIIEKRQSVAFWCNPISGHATLYWYQQILGQGPKLLIQFQNNGVVDDSQLPKDRFSAERLKGVDSTLKIQPAKLEDSAVYLCASRSTGSYEQYFGPGTRLTVT.

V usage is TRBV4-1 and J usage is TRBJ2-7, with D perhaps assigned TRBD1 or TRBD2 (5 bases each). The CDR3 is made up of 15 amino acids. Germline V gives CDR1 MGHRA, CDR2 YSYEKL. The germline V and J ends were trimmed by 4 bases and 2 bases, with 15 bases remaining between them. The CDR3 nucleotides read TGCGCCAGCAGCCGGGACCGGGCCAATCCCTACGAGCAGTACTTC. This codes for CASSRDRANPYEQYF.

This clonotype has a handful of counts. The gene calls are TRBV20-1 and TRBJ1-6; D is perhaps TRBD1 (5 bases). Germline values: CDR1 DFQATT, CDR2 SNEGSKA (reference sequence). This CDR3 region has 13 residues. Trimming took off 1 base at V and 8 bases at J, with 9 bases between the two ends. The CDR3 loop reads CSARGDSYSPLHF. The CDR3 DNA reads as TGCAGTGCTAGAGGAGACAGTTATTCACCCCTCCACTTT.

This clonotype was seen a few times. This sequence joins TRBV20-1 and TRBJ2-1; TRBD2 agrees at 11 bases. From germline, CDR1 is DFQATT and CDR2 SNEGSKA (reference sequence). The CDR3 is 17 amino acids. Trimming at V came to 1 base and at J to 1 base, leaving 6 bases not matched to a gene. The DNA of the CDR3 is TGCAGTGCTAGAGTACTAGCGGGAGAGGGGTCCTACAATGAGCAGTTCTTC. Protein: CSARVLAGEGSYNEQFF.